Detailed here is one T cell receptor beta chain. The CDR3 length is 14 residues. V lost 2 bases to trimming and J lost 2 bases, with 10 bases between them. The germline gives CDR1 SGHDN, CDR2 FVKESK. As defined, naive CD8 cells were CD45RO-negative and positively selected for CCR7, with terminally differentiated effector memory CD45RA+ cells excluded. This record belongs to a study of shared clonotypes between healthy human individuals. Per the study methods: Junction-only sequences without quality scores were provided by ImmunoSEQ, so filtering was different. Only in-frame clones appear in the TCRdb table, and some are missing; sequencing was by immunoSEQ multiplex PCR. Clonal size and the V and J genes are those of that table, whereas D and trimming came from the DNA. The sample has more than 500,000 clones, about 95% seen once.

The sequence was obtained from a woman aged 30 to 39 in good health. Source material: naive CD8+ T cells sorted from blood. V and J are TRBV14 and TRBJ2-7; D gene ambiguous. CDR3 in amino acids: CASSQSLVPYEQYF. The DNA for the CDR3 is TGTGCCAGCAGCCAATCCTTAGTCCCCTACGAGCAGTACTTC.